This T cell receptor beta chain was identified during a study of cytomegalovirus exposure and HLA in healthy donors. Findings of the study overall: Donors belonging to an Asian-associated ancestry cluster reportedly showed fewer N-insertions in productive TCRs than the approximately 670-donor mean, according to what a later analysis found. The investigators catalogued about 170 TCR beta chains as cytomegalovirus-associated.

The CDR3 loop spans 14 amino acids. Looked up from germline, CDR1 is SGHRS and CDR2 is YFSETQ. Trimming shortened V by 3 bases and J by 1 base, and 10 bases separated the two germline ends. Concerning this clone: No antigen is known for it.

A multiplex PCR was run with 60 Vbeta primers and 13 Jbeta primers. Sequencing used immunoSEQ multiplex PCR; TCRdb keeps in-frame clones, though not all of them. The table includes roughly 100,000 clones, 81% detected once. The sample consisted of PBMCs. The receptor's source is a man aged 40-49 years in good health and CMV-seropositive. The V call is TRBV5-1, the J call TRBJ1-2, with D unresolved. In DNA, the CDR3 is TGCGCCAGCAGCTCCTCGGGTCATAACTATGGCTACACCTTC. Translated, it gives CASSSSGHNYGYTF.